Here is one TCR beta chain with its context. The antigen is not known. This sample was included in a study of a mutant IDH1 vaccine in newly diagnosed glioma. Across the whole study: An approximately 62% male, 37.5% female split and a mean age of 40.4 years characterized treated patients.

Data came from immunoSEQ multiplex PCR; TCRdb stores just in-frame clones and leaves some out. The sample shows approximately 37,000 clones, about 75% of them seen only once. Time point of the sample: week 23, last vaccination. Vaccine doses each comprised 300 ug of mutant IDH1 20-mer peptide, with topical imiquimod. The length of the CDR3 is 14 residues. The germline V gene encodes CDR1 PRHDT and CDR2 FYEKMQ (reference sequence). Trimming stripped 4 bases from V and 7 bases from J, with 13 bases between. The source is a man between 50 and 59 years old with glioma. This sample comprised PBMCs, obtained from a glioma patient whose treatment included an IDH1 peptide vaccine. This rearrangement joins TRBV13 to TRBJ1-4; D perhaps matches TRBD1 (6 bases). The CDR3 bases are TGTGCCAGCAGCTCCGACAGGTTATCTGAAAAACTGTTTTTT. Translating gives CASSSDRLSEKLFF. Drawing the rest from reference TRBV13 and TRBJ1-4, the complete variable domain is AAGVIQSPRHLIKEKRETATLKCYPIPRHDTVYWYQQGPGQDPQFLISFYEKMQSDKGSIPDRFSAQQFSDYHSELNMSSLELGDSALYFCASSSDRLSEKLFFGSGTQLSVL.